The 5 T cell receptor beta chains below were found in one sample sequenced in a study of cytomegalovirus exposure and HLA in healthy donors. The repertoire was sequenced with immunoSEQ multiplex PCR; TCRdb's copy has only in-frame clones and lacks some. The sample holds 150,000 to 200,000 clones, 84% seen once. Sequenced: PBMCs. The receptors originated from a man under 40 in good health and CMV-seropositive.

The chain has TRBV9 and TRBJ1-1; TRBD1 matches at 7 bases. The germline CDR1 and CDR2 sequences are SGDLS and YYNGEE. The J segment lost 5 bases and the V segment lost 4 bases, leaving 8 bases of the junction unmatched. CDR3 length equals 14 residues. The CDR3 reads CASSSTGLSTEAFF. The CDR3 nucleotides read TGTGCCAGCAGCTCGACAGGGCTCTCTACTGAAGCTTTCTTT.

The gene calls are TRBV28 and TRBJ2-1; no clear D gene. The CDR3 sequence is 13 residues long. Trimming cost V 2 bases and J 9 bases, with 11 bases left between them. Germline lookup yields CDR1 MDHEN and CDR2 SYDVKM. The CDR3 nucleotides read TGTGCCAGCAGTTTACGTACTTACTCTGAGCAGTTCTTC. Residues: CASSLRTYSEQFF.

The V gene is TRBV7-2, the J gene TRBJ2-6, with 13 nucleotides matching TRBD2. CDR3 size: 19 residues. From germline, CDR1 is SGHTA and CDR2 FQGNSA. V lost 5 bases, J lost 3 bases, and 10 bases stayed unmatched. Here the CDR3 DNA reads TGTGCCAGCAGCGTGAGGACTAGCGGGGGTTTCCATGGGGCCAACGTCCTGACTTTC. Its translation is CASSVRTSGGFHGANVLTF.

CDR3 coding DNA: TGTGCCAGCAGCTATAGCGTTAAAGAGACCCAGTACTTC. It translates to CASSYSVKETQYF. The rearrangement joins TRBV7-2 to TRBJ2-5, with D tentatively TRBD2 (5 bases). The CDR3 is 13 amino acids. Germline V lookup: CDR1 SGHTA, CDR2 FQGNSA. V was clipped by 4 bases and J by 3 bases, with 9 bases between them.

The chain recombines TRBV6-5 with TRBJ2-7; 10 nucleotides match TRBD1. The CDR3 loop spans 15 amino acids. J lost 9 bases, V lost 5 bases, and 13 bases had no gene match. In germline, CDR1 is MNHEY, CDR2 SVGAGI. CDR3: CASSPGQGSPRGQYF. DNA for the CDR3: TGTGCCAGCAGTCCGGGACAGGGGTCTCCTCGCGGGCAGTACTTC.